The rows below give T cell receptor beta chains drawn from one sample of a study of blood T cell repertoires in COVID-19. Sequencing used immunoSEQ multiplex PCR; TCRdb keeps in-frame clones, though not all of them. The sample lists around 130,000 clones, 80% to 85% seen once, with more than 1.3% in the top ten. The sequenced sample was peripheral blood. All receptors derive from a man between 60 and 70 years old with acute or convalescent COVID-19. Both conserved end residues are part of each CDR3.

V gene: TRBV6-5
J gene: TRBJ1-2
CDR3 protein: CASKEQGGYGYTF

V gene: TRBV9
J gene: TRBJ2-7
CDR3 protein: CASSVGQGHSYEQYF

V gene: TRBV6-1
J gene: TRBJ1-5
CDR3 protein: CASSEGVNQPQHF

V gene: TRBV5-4
J gene: TRBJ1-2
CDR3 protein: CASSNGQGGGYTF

V gene: TRBV5-1
J gene: TRBJ2-5
CDR3 protein: CASSLSGGKQETQYF

V gene: TRBV15
J gene: TRBJ2-3
CDR3 protein: CATSTLPRGRVPDTQYF

V gene: TRBV24-1
J gene: TRBJ2-7
CDR3 protein: CATSDLLTGRLGEQYF

V gene: TRBV19
J gene: TRBJ2-2
CDR3 protein: CASSIPRQGASGELFF

V gene: TRBV7-9
J gene: TRBJ2-1
CDR3 protein: CASSDKRRVSNEQFF

V gene: TRBV3-1/TRBV3-2
J gene: TRBJ2-7
CDR3 protein: CASSPRGLGLYEQYF

V gene: TRBV4-1
J gene: TRBJ1-5
CDR3 protein: CASSPPTGNQPQHF

V gene: TRBV5-1
J gene: TRBJ2-2
CDR3 protein: CASSLAGTTNTGELFF

V gene: TRBV4-2
J gene: TRBJ2-3
CDR3 protein: CASSQEEGAGQPTDTQYF

V gene: TRBV19
J gene: TRBJ1-5
CDR3 protein: CASQRTGFGPQHF

V gene: TRBV6-5
J gene: TRBJ1-1
CDR3 protein: CASRYDSGKSSEAFF

V gene: TRBV6-5
J gene: TRBJ1-2
CDR3 protein: CASTGAGGVSGYTF

V gene: TRBV6-5
J gene: TRBJ1-2
CDR3 protein: CASSYGVLTTGGYTF

V gene: TRBV6-1
J gene: TRBJ2-4
CDR3 protein: CASSESGGEASPKNIQYF

V gene: TRBV11-3
J gene: TRBJ2-2
CDR3 protein: CASSHTYGTSGSTGELFF

V gene: TRBV5-1
J gene: TRBJ2-5
CDR3 protein: CASSSRGMGQETQYF

V gene: TRBV5-5
J gene: TRBJ1-2
CDR3 protein: CASSLATDIYGYTF

V gene: TRBV14
J gene: TRBJ1-2
CDR3 protein: CASSQPGQGSDGYTF

V gene: TRBV12-3/TRBV12-4
J gene: TRBJ1-6
CDR3 protein: CASSRTLNSPLHF

V gene: TRBV13
J gene: TRBJ2-7
CDR3 protein: CASSLVVPGEQYF

V gene: TRBV19
J gene: TRBJ1-3
CDR3 protein: CASSIGSSGNTIYF

V gene: TRBV7-2
J gene: TRBJ1-2
CDR3 protein: CASSFDRLSYGYTF

V gene: TRBV7-2
J gene: TRBJ2-7
CDR3 protein: CASSLGRRAYEQYF

V gene: TRBV11-2
J gene: TRBJ1-1
CDR3 protein: CASSSPFGVMNTEAFF

V gene: TRBV10-3
J gene: TRBJ1-2
CDR3 protein: CAISRTGEENGYTF

V gene: TRBV29-1
J gene: TRBJ2-7
CDR3 protein: CSVIAGGNYEQYF

V gene: TRBV6-5
J gene: TRBJ1-2
CDR3 protein: CASSRDIRNGYTF

V gene: TRBV23-1
J gene: TRBJ2-2
CDR3 protein: CASSQSCQGANTGELFF

V gene: TRBV7-8
J gene: TRBJ2-2
CDR3 protein: CASSLVSANTGELFF

V gene: TRBV5-1
J gene: TRBJ1-2
CDR3 protein: CASSPSGENYGYTF

V gene: TRBV4-1
J gene: TRBJ1-5
CDR3 protein: CASSQGTIPGSNQPQHF

V gene: TRBV15
J gene: TRBJ2-1
CDR3 protein: CATSRDGRYNEQFF

V gene: TRBV7-3
J gene: TRBJ2-7
CDR3 protein: CASSLEGGGYEQYF

V gene: TRBV15
J gene: TRBJ1-5
CDR3 protein: CATSRDLQLVSNQPQHF

V gene: TRBV12-3/TRBV12-4
J gene: TRBJ2-3
CDR3 protein: CASRSGSTDTQYF

V gene: TRBV6-5
J gene: TRBJ2-5
CDR3 protein: CASKGTGPGTQYF

V gene: TRBV20-1
J gene: TRBJ2-1
CDR3 protein: CSVAGVNEQFF

V gene: TRBV5-1
J gene: TRBJ2-7
CDR3 protein: CASSLEGRTYEQYF

V gene: TRBV29-1
J gene: TRBJ1-2
CDR3 protein: CSVKGSNYGYTF

V gene: TRBV5-6
J gene: TRBJ2-2
CDR3 protein: CASAGSNTGELFF

V gene: TRBV19
J gene: TRBJ2-7
CDR3 protein: CAGRQGKELEQYF

V gene: TRBV6-5
J gene: TRBJ2-5
CDR3 protein: CASNLAGDETQYF